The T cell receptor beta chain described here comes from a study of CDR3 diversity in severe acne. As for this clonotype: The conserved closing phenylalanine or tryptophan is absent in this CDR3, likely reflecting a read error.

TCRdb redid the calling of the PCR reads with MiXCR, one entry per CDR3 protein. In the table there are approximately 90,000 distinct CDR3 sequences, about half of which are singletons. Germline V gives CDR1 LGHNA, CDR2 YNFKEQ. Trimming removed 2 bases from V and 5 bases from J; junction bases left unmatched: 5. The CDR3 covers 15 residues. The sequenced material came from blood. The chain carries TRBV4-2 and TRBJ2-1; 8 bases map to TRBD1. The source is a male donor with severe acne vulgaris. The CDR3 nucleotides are TGTGCCAGCAGCCAACCCGGACAGGGAAACAATGAGCAGTTCCTC. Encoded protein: CASSQPGQGNNEQFL.